This TCR beta chain was captured by sequencing in a study of human T cells and chemical hapten exposure. Study at large: The study patch tested 0.01% DPC on the upper back and read results at 6 days. Study-wide points: The study found that DPC sensitization did not change TCRs above 1 in 1000 frequency.

The time point here: pre-sensitization, week 0. Treatment specified: therapeutic diphenylcyclopropenone sensitization with weekly scalp DPC. As processed by the authors: Per sample, the median was 95,638 TCRs, with values from 23,224 to 690,600. TCRdb re-called the RACE reads through MiXCR, storing one row per CDR3 protein. Clone size and V and J calls follow TCRdb, not the original study. The table shows under 300,000 distinct CDR3 sequences, with over 7.5% occurring only once. This CDR3 spans 17 amino acids. V lost 4 bases to trimming and J lost 4 bases; unmatched junction nucleotides: 12. The V gene's germline CDR1 is MNHEY and CDR2 SVGEGT. This clonotype has more than one count but fewer than ten. Its antigen remains unidentified.

This TCR came from a man younger than 35 with alopecia areata. Some clones in this sample may be carry-over from other donors' samples. The sequencing used whole blood, collected in connection with sensitization to the hapten diphenylcyclopropenone (DPC). This sequence joins TRBV6-2 or TRBV6-3 and TRBJ1-5, with TRBD1 matching over 8 bases. The CDR3 is CASSFTLQDRVNQPQHF. The CDR3 bases are TGTGCCAGCAGTTTCACCCTTCAGGACAGGGTGAATCAGCCCCAGCATTTT.